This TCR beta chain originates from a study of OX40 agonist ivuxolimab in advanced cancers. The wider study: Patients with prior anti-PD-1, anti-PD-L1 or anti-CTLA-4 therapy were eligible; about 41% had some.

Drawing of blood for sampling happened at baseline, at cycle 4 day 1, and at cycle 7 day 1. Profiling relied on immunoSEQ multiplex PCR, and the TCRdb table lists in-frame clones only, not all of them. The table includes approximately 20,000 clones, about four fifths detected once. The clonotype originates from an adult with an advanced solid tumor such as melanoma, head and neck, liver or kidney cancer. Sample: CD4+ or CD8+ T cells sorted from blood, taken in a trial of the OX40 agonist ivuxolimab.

The DNA for the CDR3 is TGTGCCAGCAGTTACGGCAGCGGCTCCTACGAGCAGTACTTC. This translates into CASSYGSGSYEQYF. This chain joins TRBV6-5 and TRBJ2-7, with a weak D call TRBD2 (5 bases). The CDR3 spans 14 residues. Trimming took 2 bases from V and 0 from J, leaving 8 bases between them. CDR1 MNHEY and CDR2 SVGAGI come from the germline V gene.